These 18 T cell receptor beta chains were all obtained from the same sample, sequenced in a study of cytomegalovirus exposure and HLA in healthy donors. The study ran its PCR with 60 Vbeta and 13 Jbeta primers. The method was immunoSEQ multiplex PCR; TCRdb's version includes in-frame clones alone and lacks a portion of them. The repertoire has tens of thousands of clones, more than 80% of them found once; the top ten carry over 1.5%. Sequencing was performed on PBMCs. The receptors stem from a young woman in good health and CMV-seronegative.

The chain's CDR3 is CASSDGTSGRGGETQYF. CDR3 in DNA: TGTGCCAGCAGTGACGGGACTAGCGGGAGGGGGGGGGAGACCCAGTACTTC. V usage is TRBV6-4 and J usage is TRBJ2-5; TRBD2 matches at 16 bases. Looked up from germline, CDR1 is MRHNA and CDR2 is SNTAGT. The CDR3 is 17 residues long. Unmatched junction bases numbered 5, after V lost 2 bases and J lost 5 bases.

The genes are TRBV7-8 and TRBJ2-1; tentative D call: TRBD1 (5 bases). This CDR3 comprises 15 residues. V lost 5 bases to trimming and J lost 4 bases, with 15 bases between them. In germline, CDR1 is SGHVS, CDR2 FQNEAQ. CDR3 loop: CASSRQNPDYNEQFF. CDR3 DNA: TGTGCCAGCAGCCGACAGAACCCTGATTACAATGAGCAGTTCTTC.

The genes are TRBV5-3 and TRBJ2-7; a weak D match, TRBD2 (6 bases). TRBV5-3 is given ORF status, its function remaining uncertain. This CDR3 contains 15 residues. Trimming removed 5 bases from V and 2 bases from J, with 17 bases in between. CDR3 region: CARRSGRRGTYEQYF. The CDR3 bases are TGTGCCAGAAGGTCCGGCCGCCGGGGGACCTACGAGCAGTACTTC.

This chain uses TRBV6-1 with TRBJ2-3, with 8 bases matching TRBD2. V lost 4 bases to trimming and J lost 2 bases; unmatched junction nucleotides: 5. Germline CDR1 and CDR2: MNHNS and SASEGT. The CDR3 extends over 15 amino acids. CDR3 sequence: CASSGIAGNTDTQYF. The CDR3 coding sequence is TGTGCCAGCAGTGGTATAGCGGGAAACACAGATACGCAGTATTTT.

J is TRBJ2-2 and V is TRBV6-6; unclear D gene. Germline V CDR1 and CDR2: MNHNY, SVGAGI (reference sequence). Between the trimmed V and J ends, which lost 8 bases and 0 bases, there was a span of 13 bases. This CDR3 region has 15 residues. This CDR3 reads CASPKQPSNTGELFF. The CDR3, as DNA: TGTGCCAGCCCGAAACAGCCATCGAACACCGGGGAGCTGTTTTTT.

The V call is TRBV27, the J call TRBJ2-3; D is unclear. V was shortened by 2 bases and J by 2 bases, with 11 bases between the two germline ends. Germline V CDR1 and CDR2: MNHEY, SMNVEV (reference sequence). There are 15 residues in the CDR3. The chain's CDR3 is CASSLKASFTDTQYF. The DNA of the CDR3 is TGTGCCAGCAGTTTAAAGGCTAGTTTCACAGATACGCAGTATTTT.

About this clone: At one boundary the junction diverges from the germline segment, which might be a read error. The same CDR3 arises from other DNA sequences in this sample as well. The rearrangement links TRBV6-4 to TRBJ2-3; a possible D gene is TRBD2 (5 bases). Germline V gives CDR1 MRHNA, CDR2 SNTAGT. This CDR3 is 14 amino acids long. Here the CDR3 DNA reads TGTGCCAGAACGGGATCAACAAACACAGATACACAGTATTTT. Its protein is CARTGSTNTDTQYF.

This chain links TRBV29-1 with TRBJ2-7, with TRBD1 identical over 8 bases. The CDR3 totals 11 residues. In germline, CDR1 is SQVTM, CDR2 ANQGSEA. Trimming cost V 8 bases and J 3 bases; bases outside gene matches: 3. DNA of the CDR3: TGCAGCATCGGACAGGGCTACGAGCAGTACTTC. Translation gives CSIGQGYEQYF.

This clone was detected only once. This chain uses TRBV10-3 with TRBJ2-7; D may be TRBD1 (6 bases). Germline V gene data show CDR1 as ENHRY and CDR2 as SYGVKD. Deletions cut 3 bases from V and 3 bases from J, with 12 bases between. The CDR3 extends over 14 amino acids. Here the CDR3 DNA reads TGTGCCATCAGTGACGGACAGACAAACTACGAGCAGTACTTC. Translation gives CAISDGQTNYEQYF.

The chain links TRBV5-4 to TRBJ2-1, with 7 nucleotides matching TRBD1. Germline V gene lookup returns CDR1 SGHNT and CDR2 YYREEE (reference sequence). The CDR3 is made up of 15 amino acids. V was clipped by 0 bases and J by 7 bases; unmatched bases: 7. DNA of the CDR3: TGTGCCAGCAGCTTGGATAGGGGGCAGGGGAATGAGCAGTTCTTC. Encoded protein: CASSLDRGQGNEQFF.

CDR3 region: CAWSNRGRDYGYTF. CDR3 nucleotide sequence: TGTGCCTGGAGTAACAGGGGGCGAGACTATGGCTACACCTTC. J is TRBJ1-2 and V is TRBV30, with 9 bases identical to TRBD1. In germline, CDR1 is GTSNPN, CDR2 SVGIG (reference sequence). V lost 2 bases, J lost 3 bases, and 4 bases stayed unmatched. This CDR3 region has 14 residues. Complete variable domain (other parts from reference TRBV30 and TRBJ1-2): SQTIHQWPATLVQPVGSPLSLECTVEGTSNPNLYWYRQAAGRGLQLLFYSVGIGQISSEVPQNLSASRPQDRQFILSSKKLLLSDSGFYLCAWSNRGRDYGYTFGSGTRLTVV.

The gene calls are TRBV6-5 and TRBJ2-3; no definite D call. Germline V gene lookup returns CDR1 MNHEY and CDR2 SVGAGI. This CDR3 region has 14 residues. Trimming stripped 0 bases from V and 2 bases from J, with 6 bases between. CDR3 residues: CASSYSAHTDTQYF. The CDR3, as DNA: TGTGCCAGCAGTTACTCAGCCCACACAGATACGCAGTATTTT.

Here the CDR3 DNA reads TGTGCCAGCAGCTTGGGACTAGCGTCCTACGAGCAGTACTTC. Its protein product is CASSLGLASYEQYF. V usage is TRBV5-4 and J usage is TRBJ2-7; the match to TRBD2 covers 8 bases. CDR1 is SGHNT and CDR2 is YYREEE in the germline V gene (reference sequence). Unmatched junction bases numbered 0, after V lost 0 bases and J lost 1 base. The CDR3 is 14 amino acids.

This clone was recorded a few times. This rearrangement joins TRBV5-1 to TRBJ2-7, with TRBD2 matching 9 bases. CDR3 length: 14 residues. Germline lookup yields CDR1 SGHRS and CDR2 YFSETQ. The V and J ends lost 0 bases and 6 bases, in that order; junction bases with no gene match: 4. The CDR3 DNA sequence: TGCGCCAGCAGCTTGGCTAGCGGGACGGGCGAGCAGTACTTC. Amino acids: CASSLASGTGEQYF.

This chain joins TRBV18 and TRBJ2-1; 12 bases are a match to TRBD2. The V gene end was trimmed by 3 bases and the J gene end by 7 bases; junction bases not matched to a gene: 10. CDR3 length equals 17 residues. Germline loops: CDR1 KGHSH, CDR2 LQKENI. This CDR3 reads CASSPQGSSGRGNEQFF. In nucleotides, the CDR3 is TGTGCCAGCTCACCCCAAGGTTCTAGCGGGAGGGGGAATGAGCAGTTCTTC.

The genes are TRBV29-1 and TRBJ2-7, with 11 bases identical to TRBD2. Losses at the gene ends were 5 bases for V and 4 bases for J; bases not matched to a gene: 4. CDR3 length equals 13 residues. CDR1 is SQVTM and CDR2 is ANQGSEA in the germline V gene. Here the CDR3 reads CSVMTSGMYEQYF. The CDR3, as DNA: TGCAGCGTTATGACTAGCGGGATGTACGAGCAGTACTTC.

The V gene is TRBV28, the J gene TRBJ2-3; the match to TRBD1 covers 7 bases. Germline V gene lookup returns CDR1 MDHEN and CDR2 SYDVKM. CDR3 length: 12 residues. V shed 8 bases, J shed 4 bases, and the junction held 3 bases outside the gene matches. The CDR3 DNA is TGTGCCAGCTGGACAGGCCCAGATACGCAGTATTTT. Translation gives CASWTGPDTQYF.

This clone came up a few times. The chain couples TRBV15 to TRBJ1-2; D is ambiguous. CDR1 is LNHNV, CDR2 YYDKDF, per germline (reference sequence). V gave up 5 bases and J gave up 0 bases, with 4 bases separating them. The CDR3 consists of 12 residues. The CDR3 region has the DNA TGTGCCACCAGCGGCTCTAACTATGGCTACACCTTC. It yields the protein CATSGSNYGYTF.